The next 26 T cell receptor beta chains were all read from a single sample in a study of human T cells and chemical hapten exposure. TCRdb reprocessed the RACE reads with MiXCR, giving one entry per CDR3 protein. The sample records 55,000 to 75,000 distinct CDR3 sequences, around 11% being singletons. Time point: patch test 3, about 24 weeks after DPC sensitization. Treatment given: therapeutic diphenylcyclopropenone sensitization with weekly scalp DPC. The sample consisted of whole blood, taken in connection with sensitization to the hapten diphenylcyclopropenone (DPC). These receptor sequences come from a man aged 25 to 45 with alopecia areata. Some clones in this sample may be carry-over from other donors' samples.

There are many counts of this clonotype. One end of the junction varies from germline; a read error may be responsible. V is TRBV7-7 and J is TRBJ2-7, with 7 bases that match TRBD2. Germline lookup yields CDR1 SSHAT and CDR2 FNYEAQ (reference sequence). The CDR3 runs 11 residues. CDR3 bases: TGTGCTAGCAGCTCGGGGGGAGAGCAGTACTTC. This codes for CASSSGGEQYF.

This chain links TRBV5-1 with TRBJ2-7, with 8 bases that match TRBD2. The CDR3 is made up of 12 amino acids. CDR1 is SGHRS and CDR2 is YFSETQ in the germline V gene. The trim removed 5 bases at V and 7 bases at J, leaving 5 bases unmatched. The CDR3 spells CASSTGTREQYF. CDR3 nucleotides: TGCGCCAGCAGTACCGGGACTAGAGAGCAGTACTTC.

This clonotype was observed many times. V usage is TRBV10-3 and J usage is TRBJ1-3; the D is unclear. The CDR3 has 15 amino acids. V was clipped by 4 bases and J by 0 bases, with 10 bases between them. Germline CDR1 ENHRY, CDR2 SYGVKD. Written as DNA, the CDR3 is TGTGCCATCAGTGCGAACAAGAGCTCTGGAAACACCATATATTTT. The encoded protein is CAISANKSSGNTIYF.

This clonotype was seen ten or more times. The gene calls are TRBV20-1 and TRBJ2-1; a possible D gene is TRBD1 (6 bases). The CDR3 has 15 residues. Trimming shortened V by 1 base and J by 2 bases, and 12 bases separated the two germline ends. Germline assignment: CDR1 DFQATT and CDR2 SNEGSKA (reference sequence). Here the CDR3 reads CSARAGVNTYNEQFF. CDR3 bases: TGCAGTGCTAGAGCAGGGGTAAACACCTACAATGAGCAGTTCTTC.

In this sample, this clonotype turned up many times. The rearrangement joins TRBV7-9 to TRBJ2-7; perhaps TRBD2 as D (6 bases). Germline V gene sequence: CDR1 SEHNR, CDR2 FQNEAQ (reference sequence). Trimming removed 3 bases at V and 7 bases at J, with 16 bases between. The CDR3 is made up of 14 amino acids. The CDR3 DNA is TGTGCCAGCAGCTTCGGGGGAGGCTCCCCTGAGCAGTACTTC. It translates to CASSFGGGSPEQYF. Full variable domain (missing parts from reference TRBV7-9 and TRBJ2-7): DTGVSQNPRHKITKRGQNVTFRCDPISEHNRLYWYRQTLGQGPEFLTYFQNEAQLEKSRLLSDRFSAERPKGSFSTLEIQRTEQGDSAMYLCASSFGGGSPEQYFGPGTRLTVT.

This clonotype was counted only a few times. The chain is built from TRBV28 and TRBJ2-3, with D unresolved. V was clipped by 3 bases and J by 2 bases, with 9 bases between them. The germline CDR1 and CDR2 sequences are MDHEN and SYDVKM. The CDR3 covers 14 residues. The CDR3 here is CASSLGLDTDTQYF. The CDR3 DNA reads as TGTGCCAGCAGTTTGGGGTTAGACACAGATACGCAGTATTTT.

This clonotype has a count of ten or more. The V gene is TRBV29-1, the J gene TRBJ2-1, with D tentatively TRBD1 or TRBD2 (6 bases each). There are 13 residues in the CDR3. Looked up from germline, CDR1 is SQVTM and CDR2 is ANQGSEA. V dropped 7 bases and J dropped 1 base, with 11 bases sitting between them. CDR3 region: CSGLGGSYNEQFF. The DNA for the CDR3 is TGCAGCGGCTTAGGGGGGTCCTACAATGAGCAGTTCTTC.

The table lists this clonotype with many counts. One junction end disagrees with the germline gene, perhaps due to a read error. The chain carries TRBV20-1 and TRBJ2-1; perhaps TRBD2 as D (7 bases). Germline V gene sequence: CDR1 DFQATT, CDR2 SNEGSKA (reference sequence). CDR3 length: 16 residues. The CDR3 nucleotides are TGCAGTGCTGGAGACCGCCGGGGGGCGAATATCCATGAGCAGTTCTTC. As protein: CSAGDRRGANIHEQFF.

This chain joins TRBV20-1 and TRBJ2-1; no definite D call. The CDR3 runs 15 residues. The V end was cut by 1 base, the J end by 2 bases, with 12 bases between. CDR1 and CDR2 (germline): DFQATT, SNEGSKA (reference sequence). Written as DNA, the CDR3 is TGCAGTGCTAGAGGGTGGCGACGGACCTACAATGAGCAGTTCTTC. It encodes CSARGWRRTYNEQFF.

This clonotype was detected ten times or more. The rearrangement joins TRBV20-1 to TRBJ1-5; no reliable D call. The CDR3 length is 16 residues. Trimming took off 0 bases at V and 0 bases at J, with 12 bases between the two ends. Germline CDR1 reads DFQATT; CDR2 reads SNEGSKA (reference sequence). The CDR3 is CSARDSGGFSNQPQHF. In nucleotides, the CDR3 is TGCAGTGCTAGAGATTCGGGAGGATTTAGCAATCAGCCCCAGCATTTT.

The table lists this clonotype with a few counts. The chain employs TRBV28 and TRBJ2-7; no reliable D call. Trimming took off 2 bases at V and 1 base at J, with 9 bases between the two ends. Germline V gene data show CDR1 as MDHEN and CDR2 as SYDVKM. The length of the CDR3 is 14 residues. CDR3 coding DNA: TGTGCCAGCAGTTTAGTGGCCGGGTCCTACGAGCAGTACTTC. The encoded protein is CASSLVAGSYEQYF.

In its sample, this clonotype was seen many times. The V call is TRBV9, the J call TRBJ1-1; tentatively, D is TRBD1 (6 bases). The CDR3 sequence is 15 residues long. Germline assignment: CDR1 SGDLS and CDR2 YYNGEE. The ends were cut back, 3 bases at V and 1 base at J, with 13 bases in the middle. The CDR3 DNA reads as TGTGCCAGCAGCGCGTTGACAGGTACGAACACTGAAGCTTTCTTT. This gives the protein CASSALTGTNTEAFF.

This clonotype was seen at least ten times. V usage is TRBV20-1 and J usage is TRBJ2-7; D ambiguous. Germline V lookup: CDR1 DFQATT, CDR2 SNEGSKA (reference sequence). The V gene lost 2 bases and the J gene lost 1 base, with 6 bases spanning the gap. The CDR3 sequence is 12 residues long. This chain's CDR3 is CSARWSSYEQYF. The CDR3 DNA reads TGCAGTGCTAGATGGAGTTCCTACGAGCAGTACTTC.

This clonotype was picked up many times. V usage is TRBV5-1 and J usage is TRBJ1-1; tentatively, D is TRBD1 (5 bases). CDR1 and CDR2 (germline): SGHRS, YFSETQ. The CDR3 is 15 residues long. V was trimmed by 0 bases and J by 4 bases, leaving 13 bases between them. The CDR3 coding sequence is TGCGCCAGCAGCTTGGTTGGCGGGGGATTCACTGAAGCTTTCTTT. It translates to CASSLVGGGFTEAFF.

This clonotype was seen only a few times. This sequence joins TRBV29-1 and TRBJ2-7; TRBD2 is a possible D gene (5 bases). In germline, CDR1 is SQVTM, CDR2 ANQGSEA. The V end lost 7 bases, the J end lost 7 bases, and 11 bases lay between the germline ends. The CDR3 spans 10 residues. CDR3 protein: CSAGIDEQYF. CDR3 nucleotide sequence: TGCAGCGCCGGGATCGATGAGCAGTACTTC.

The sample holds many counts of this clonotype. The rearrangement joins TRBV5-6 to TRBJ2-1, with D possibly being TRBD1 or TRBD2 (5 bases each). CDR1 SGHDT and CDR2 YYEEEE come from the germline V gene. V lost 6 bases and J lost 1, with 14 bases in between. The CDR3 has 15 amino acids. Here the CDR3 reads CASTGRGRSYNEQFF. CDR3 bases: TGTGCCAGCACCGGACGGGGACGGTCCTACAATGAGCAGTTCTTC.

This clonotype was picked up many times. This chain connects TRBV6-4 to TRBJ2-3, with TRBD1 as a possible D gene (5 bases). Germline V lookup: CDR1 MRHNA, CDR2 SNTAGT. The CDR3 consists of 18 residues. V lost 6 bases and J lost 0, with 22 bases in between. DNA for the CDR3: TGTGCCAGCAGCCCCCTCGGTAGCACAGGCTCTAGCACAGATACGCAGTATTTT. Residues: CASSPLGSTGSSTDTQYF.

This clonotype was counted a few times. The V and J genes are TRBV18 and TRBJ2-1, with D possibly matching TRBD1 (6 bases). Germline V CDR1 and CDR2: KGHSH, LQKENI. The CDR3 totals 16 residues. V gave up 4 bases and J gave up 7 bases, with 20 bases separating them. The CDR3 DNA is TGTGCCAGCTCACGACGAGGGGGAATAATGGGAAATGAGCAGTTCTTC. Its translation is CASSRRGGIMGNEQFF.

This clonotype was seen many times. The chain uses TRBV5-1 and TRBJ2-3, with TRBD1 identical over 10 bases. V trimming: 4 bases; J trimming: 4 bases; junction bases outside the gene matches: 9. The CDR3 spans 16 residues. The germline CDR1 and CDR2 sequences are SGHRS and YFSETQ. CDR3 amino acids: CASSLLRDRGSDTQYF. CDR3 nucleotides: TGCGCCAGCAGCCTTCTCCGGGACAGGGGATCAGATACGCAGTATTTT.

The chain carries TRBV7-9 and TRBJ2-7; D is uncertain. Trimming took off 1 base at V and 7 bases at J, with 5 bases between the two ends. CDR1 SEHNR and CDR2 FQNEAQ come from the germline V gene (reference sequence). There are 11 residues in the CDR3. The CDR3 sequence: CASSLGTEQYF. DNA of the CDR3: TGTGCCAGCAGCTTAGGGACGGAGCAGTACTTC.

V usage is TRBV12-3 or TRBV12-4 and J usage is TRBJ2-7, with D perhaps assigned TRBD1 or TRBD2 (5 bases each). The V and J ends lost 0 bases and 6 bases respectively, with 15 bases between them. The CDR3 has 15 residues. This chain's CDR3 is CASSLAGLAPGEQYF. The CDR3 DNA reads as TGTGCCAGCAGTTTAGCGGGGCTAGCACCGGGCGAGCAGTACTTC.

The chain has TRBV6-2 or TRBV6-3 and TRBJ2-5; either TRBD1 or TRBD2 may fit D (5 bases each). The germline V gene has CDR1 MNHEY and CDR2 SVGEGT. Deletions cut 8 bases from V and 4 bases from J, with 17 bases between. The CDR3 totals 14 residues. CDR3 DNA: TGTGCCAGCTCCGAGCCCCGGGGCGGAGAGACCCAGTACTTC. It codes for CASSEPRGGETQYF.

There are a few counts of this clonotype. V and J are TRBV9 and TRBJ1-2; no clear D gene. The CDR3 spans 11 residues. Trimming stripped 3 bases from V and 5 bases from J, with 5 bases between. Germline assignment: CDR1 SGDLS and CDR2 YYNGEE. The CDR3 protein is CASSGRYGYTF. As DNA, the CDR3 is TGTGCCAGCAGCGGCAGATATGGCTACACCTTC.

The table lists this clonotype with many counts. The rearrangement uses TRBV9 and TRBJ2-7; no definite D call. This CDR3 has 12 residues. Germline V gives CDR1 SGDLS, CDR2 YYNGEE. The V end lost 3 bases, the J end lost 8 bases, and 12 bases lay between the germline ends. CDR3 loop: CASSGSTGKQYF. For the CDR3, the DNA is TGTGCCAGCAGCGGTTCGACTGGCAAGCAGTACTTC.

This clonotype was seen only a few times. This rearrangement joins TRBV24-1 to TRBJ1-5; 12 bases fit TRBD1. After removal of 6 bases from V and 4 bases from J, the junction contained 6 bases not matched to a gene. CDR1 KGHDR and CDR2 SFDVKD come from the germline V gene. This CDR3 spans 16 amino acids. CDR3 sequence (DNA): TGTGCCACCAGTAAAGGGGGACAGGGGGCAAATCAGCCCCAGCATTTT. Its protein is CATSKGGQGANQPQHF.

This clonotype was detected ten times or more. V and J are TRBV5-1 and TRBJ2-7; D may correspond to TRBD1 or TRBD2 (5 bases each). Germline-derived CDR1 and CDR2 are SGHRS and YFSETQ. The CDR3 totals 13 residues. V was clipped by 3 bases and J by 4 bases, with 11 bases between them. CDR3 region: CASSWDGTYEQYF. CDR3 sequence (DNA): TGCGCCAGCAGCTGGGACGGGACGTACGAGCAGTACTTC.